This note documents a single TCR beta chain sequence. This clone was counted between two and nine times. Its recognized antigen is unknown. No base-level quality is on record; no much larger clone is a single base apart. According to the germline V gene, CDR1 reads SGHDT and CDR2 reads YYEEEE. V is shortened by 1 base, J by 2 bases, and the region joining them spans 17 bases. Including the terminal cysteine and phenylalanine, the CDR3 comprises 17 residues. Only the CDR3 DNA stays, 51 bases, in frame from base 1. The cohort comprised some 700 healthy bone marrow donors. At the time of sampling, every cohort member was nominally healthy, though immune exposures that went unrecorded were likely present. The donor tested CMV seropositive and was one of the 289 seropositive cohort members. A peripheral blood sample was provided by each donor, and peripheral blood mononuclear cells were used for TCR beta sequencing. Genomic DNA was extracted from the blood cell samples with the Qiagen DNeasy Blood Extraction Kit.

The data originate from a study of cytomegalovirus exposure and HLA in healthy donors (dated by TCRdb to 2016 to 2017). Background on the whole study: In an earlier analysis of 550 to 750 of the donors, 276 Gb of sequence data and 90 million to 120 million unique TCR beta sequences from 180 million or so T cells were reported. Approximately 300 gigabases of sequencing data and roughly 90 million unique TCR sequences were included in an early release covering under 650 HLA-typed donors. Among the roughly 400 genotyped donors, approximately 76% belonged to the genetic ancestry cluster associated with self-reported Caucasian donors. The study aimed to test whether signatures of past pathogen exposure could be identified by cataloging public T cell receptors. The study profiled the T cell repertoires of hundreds of subjects by immunosequencing and related them to cytomegalovirus serostatus. Along with the approximately 670-subject first cohort, a separate validation cohort of more than 90 different subjects was used. To predict cytomegalovirus infection status, the study combined high-throughput TCR immunosequencing, statistical association of individual TCRs with disease status, and machine learning. In a later analysis, previously published TCR beta repertoires from roughly 710 donors were re-analyzed and high-resolution HLA genotyping was added so that TCR occurrence patterns could be studied. Rather than using new phenotypic data, the later analysis identified candidate immune exposures from TCR beta sequences and from how often those sequences occurred across donors. An earlier analysis of 587 of the donors applied high-throughput TCR beta sequencing to assess whether each TCR beta V gene segment acted as functional or pseudogenic. Donor age, sex, ethnicity and CMV serostatus were compiled alongside the repertoire data. Genome-wide SNP genotypes for about 65% of the roughly 670 donors were used in a later genetic analysis, which treated that subset as a discovery cohort. Every discovery cohort repertoire had been produced on one sequencing platform. Class I and class II HLA loci were covered by the typing at four-digit resolution. The number of typed donors differed by locus: roughly 620-630 for A, B, C, DRB1 and DQB1; 500 to 550 for DQA1; about 600 for DPA1; and some 470 for DPB1. A few DR-DQ haplotypes were treated as single units for association and clustering because of strong linkage in the cohort. On average, 235,054 unique TCR beta nucleotide sequences were sequenced per donor among 350 to 400 genotyped donors of the cohort, with roughly 19% of those sequences being non-productive.

The method behind the library was the immunoSEQ multiplex PCR assay. For the multiplex PCR, a mixture combining 60 forward primers for TCR Vbeta segments and 13 reverse primers for TCR Jbeta segments was used. The CDR3 region of rearranged TCR beta genes was amplified from genomic DNA with a multiplex PCR assay. The Illumina HiSeq System was used to sequence the amplified TCR beta libraries as 87-base-pair reads. The authors processed their data as follows. A later analysis tallied around 82 million unique TCR beta chains across the 550 to 850 repertoires, and approximately 12 million of those chains were shared by two or more donors. A nearest-neighbor algorithm error-corrected the raw reads and collapsed the reads into unique sequences, merging closely related sequences to remove PCR and sequencing errors. CDR3 sequences were aligned to IMGT reference sequences to assign V, D and J gene segments. Each retained sequence needed at least a six-nucleotide match to both a V gene segment and a J gene segment. A rearrangement was called productive if the CDR3 had no stop codons and remained in frame with V and J, and every other rearrangement was called non-productive. Following IMGT convention, CDR3 was defined as the stretch from the second conserved V-encoded cysteine to the conserved J-encoded phenylalanine. The earlier analysis of some 600 of the donors excluded sequences that lacked an unambiguous match to a single V gene segment. In an earlier analysis of approximately 590 of the donors, V segments were called functional above 56.7% productive rearrangements and were called segregating when the between-donor standard deviation exceeded 5%. To diagnose cytomegalovirus status from the catalog of TCR beta chain sequences, a statistical classification framework was built. V and J gene assignment, in a later analysis, came from comparing TCR nucleotide sequences with IMGT/GENE-DB human TR gene sequences. Using the TCRdist pipeline, a later analysis assigned CDR3 sequences along with most-parsimonious VDJ recombination scenarios. In a later analysis, each TCR beta chain was defined by its CDR3 amino acid sequence together with its V-gene family, and reads lacking a unique V-gene family were excluded. A later analysis removed 600 or so highly shared, low-generation-probability nucleotide sequences to deal with suspected cross-contamination and a sequencing artifact. For each public chain, a later analysis derived a clonal expansion index from normalized ranks of inferred template counts within each repertoire. In a later analysis, generation probabilities were computed with a VDJ recombination model fitted to out-of-frame rearrangements, and the resulting probabilities were checked against IGoR. In a later analysis, TCR-TCR, TCR-HLA and TCR-CMV co-occurrence was scored with hypergeometric tests, and a repertoire-size bias correction was applied to TCR pairs. In a later analysis, false discovery rates were estimated by permuting HLA or CMV assignments 20 times. In a later analysis, co-occurring TCRs were grouped with DBSCAN, and TCRdist sequence similarity was added when clustering was performed within HLA-allele-positive subsets. Repertoires with fewer than 30,000 or more than 120,000 public chains, plus five repertoires with anomalous nucleotide sharing, were excluded from co-occurrence clustering. The clones in this table, taken by TCRdb from immuneACCESS, are in-frame only. Not every clone is retained; where verified, under half of the shortfall comes from an unresolved V gene, and the cause of the rest is unknown. V and J calls and clone size are copied from that table; D and trimming were computed from the DNA. The sample table records about 120,000 clones; roughly 82% of these occur just once. Of the sample, just under 3% falls within the top ten clones.

The research as a whole found: A later genetic analysis reported fewer N-insertions in productive TCRs among donors in an Asian-associated ancestry cluster than the roughly 620-donor mean. In an earlier analysis of roughly 560 of the donors, most TCR beta V segments were observed in productive rearrangements about 90% or about 30% of the time, broadly matching IMGT annotations. Some IMGT-functional V segments, including TRBV6-2 and TRBV6-3, could not be distinguished by the 87-base-pair reads and were therefore excluded. HLA typing was unavailable for some donors at each locus, so association tests used only the typed subset. In the study, 164 TCR beta chains were listed as associated with cytomegalovirus. A few of the identified cytomegalovirus-associated TCR beta chains were confirmed in vitro to be specific for cytomegalovirus antigens. While some public TCRs were present in many individuals, most TCR sequences turned up only very rarely across donors. At a false discovery rate of 0.05, a later analysis linked approximately 18,000 TCR beta sequences to specific HLA alleles. A further reported finding was that TCR beta sequences accurately predicted the HLA-A and HLA-B alleles for most subjects in the first cohort. In both the original and validation cohorts, the classifier was reported to diagnose cytomegalovirus status with high specificity and sensitivity. Presence/absence analyses assumed roughly uniform sequencing depth across donors, an assumption that may not hold. An association between a missense DCLRE1C variant and V-gene and J-gene trimming of TCR beta chains was found in a later genetic analysis and replicated in an independent cohort. The earlier analysis of fewer than 750 of the donors excluded roughly 16 rarely observed V segments, including chromosome 9 orphons, because counts were too low. According to a later analysis, TCR association rates differed among HLA loci, with DRB1 alleles showing the most associated TCRs and HLA-C alleles showing the fewest. This cohort had only TCR beta chains sequenced, and the lack of alpha or paired-chain data limited which features could be detected. Several of the top co-occurrence clusters appeared to be linked to parvovirus B19, influenza, CMV and Epstein-Barr virus, according to a later analysis. Assigning TCR associations to individual alleles was difficult when HLA alleles, especially DR and DQ, strongly co-occurred. Compared with equally common non-associated chains, HLA-associated TCR beta chains in a later analysis were more clonally expanded and had lower generation probabilities. For the cohort, immune exposure information was limited to CMV serostatus. The sequencing pipeline was judged likely to have produced a cluster of highly shared sequence variants as a technical artifact. Correlated functional status among segregating V segments might reflect linkage disequilibrium, but an unknown experimental factor could not be ruled out. Most CMV-associated TCR beta chains appeared to be HLA-restricted in a later analysis, and the HLA associations seemed to be driven largely by CMV exposure. The authors suggested that the approach could potentially be generalized to other disease states and immunological phenotypes.

The receptor chain draws on TRBV5-6 and TRBJ2-3, with a tentative D gene TRBD1 over 6 matching bases. Sequenced input: PBMCs. The receptor was derived from a woman aged 40 to 50 in good health and CMV-seropositive. The DNA is TGTGCCAGCAGCTTGTTCTTCTCGACAGGACCCACAGATACGCAGTATTTT. This codes for CASSLFFSTGPTDTQYF.